A single T cell receptor beta chain is shown here with its context. These data come from a study of blood T cell repertoires in COVID-19. Assay: immunoSEQ multiplex PCR; the TCRdb copy retains only in-frame clones and omits some. The sample gives 250,000 or so clones, approximately 83% of which show up once; about 10% is in the top ten. From germline, CDR1 is SGHAT and CDR2 FQDESV (reference sequence). V shed 3 bases and J 8 bases; nucleotides not matched to a gene: 3. The CDR3 is made up of 12 amino acids. V usage is TRBV11-1 and J usage is TRBJ1-1, with 7 nucleotides matching TRBD1. The sequencing input was peripheral blood. The receptor's source is a man older than 75 with acute or convalescent COVID-19. The CDR3 DNA reads TGTGCCAGCAGCTTTGACAGGGAAGAAGCTTTCTTT. Protein sequence: CASSFDREEAFF.